The entry that follows covers one TCR beta chain sequence. This sample was included in a study of blood T cell repertoires in COVID-19. This CDR3 spans 13 amino acids. Trimming removed 10 bases from V and 3 bases from J; junction bases left unmatched: 6. Method: immunoSEQ multiplex PCR; TCRdb's copy keeps in-frame clones and lacks some. The table records 120,000 or so clones, 85% to 90% of them present only once. The rearrangement links TRBV12-3 or TRBV12-4 to TRBJ2-1; TRBD1 matches at 7 bases. Source material: peripheral blood. This receptor was obtained from a human donor in a cohort sampled during active COVID-19. CDR3 protein: CATKRDSYNEQFF. The CDR3 region has the DNA TGTGCCACCAAGAGGGACAGCTACAATGAGCAGTTCTTC.